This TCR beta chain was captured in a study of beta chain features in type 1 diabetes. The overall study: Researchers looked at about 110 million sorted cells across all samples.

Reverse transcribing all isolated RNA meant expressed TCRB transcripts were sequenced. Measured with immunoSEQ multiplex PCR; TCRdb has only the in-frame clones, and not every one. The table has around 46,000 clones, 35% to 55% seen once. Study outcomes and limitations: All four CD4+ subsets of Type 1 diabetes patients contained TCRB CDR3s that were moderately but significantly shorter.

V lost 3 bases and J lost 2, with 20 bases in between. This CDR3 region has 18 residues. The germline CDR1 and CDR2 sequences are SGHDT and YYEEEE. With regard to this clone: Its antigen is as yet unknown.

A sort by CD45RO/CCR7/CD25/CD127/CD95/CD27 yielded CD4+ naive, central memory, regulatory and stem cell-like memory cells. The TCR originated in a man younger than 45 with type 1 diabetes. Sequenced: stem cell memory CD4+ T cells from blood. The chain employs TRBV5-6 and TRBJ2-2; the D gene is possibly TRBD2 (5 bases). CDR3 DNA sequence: TGTGCCAGCAGCTCGCGACGCGAAGCGGCAGTAAACACCGGGGAGCTGTTTTTT. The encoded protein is CASSSRREAAVNTGELFF. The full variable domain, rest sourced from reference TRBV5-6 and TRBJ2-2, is DAGVTQSPTHLIKTRGQQVTLRCSPKSGHDTVSWYQQALGQGPQFIFQYYEEEERQRGNFPDRFSGHQFPNYSSELNVNALLLGDSALYLCASSSRREAAVNTGELFFGEGSRLTVL.